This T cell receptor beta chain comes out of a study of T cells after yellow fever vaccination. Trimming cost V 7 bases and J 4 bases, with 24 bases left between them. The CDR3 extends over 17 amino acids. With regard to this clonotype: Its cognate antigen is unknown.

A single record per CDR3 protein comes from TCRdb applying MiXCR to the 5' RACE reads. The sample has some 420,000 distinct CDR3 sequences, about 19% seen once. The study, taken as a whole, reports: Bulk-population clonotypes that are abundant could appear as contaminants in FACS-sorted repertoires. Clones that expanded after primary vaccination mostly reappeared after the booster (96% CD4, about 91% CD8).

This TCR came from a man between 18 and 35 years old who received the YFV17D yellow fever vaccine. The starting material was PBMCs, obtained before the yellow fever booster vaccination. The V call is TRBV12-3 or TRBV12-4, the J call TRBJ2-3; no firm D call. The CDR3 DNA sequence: TGTGCCAGCACCTCCGGATATTACGGGTACAGTGCAGATACGCAGTATTTT. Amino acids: CASTSGYYGYSADTQYF.